This TCR beta chain was documented in a study of T cell changes during pregnancy in multiple sclerosis. Assay used: immunoSEQ multiplex PCR; TCRdb lists only in-frame clones, some missing. The repertoire has over 100,000 clones, approximately 90% of them found once; the top ten carry less than 2%. The germline V gene encodes CDR1 SGHRS and CDR2 YFSETQ. Trimming stripped 0 bases from V and 7 bases from J, with 2 bases between. CDR3 length: 11 amino acids. The receptor comes from a female donor with multiple sclerosis, enrolled in a pregnancy study. The source was peripheral blood, collected in the third trimester of pregnancy. The rearrangement joins TRBV5-1 to TRBJ2-1; unclear D gene. The CDR3 DNA is TGCGCCAGCAGCTTGGCGAATGAGCAGTTCTTC. Translation gives CASSLANEQFF.